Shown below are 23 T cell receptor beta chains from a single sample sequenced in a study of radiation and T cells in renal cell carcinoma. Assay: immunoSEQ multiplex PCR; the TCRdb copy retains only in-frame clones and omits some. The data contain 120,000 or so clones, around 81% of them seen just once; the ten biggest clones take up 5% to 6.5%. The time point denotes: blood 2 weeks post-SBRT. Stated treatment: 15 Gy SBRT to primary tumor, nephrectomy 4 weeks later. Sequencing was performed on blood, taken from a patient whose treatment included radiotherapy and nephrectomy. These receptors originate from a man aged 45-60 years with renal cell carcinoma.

The CDR3 sequence: CASSQYGLTSGTPSTDTQYF. DNA for the CDR3: TGTGCCAGCAGCCAATATGGTCTGACTAGCGGGACCCCAAGCACAGATACGCAGTATTTT. The chain has TRBV16 and TRBJ2-3, with 11 positions matching TRBD2. Germline V gives CDR1 KGHSY, CDR2 FQNENV. The CDR3 runs 20 residues. V shed 1 base and J 0 bases; nucleotides not matched to a gene: 12.

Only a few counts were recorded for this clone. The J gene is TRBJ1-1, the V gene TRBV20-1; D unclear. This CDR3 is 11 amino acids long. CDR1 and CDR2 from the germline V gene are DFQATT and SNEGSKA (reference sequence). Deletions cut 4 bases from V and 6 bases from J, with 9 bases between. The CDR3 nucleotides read TGCAGTGCTAAACGTGGTGCTGAAGCTTTCTTT. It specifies CSAKRGAEAFF.

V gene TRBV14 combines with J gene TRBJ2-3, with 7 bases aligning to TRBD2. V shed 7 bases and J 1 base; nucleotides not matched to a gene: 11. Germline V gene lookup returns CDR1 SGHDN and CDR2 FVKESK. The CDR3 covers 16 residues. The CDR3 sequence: CASTERDVIRTDTQYF. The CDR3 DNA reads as TGTGCCAGCACCGAGCGGGATGTGATACGCACAGATACGCAGTATTTT.

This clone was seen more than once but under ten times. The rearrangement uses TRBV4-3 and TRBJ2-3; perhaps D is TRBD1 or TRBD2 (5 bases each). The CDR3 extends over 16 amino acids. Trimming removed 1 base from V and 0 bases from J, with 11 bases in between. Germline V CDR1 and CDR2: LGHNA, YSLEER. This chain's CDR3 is CASSQGGWGSTDTQYF. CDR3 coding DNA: TGCGCCAGCAGCCAAGGGGGGTGGGGTAGCACAGATACGCAGTATTTT.

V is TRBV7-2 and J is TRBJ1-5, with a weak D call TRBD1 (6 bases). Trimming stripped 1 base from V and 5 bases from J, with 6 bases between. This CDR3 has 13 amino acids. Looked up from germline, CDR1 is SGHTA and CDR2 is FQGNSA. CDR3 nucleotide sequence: TGTGCCAGCAGCTTAGACAGGGATCAGCCCCAGCATTTT. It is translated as CASSLDRDQPQHF.

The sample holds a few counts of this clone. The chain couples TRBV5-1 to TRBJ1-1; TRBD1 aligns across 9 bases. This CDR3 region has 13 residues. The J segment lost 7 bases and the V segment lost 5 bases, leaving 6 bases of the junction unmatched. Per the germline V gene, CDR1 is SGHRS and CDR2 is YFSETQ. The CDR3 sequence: CASRRDRAFEAFF. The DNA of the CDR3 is TGCGCCAGCAGGAGGGACAGGGCTTTTGAAGCTTTCTTT.

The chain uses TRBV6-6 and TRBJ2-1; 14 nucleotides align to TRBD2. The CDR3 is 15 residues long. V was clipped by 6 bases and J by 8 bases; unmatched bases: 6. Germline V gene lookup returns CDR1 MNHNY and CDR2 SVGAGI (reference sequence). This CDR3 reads CASRPGLAGADEQFF. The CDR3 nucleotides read TGTGCCAGCAGACCGGGACTAGCGGGAGCGGATGAGCAGTTCTTC.

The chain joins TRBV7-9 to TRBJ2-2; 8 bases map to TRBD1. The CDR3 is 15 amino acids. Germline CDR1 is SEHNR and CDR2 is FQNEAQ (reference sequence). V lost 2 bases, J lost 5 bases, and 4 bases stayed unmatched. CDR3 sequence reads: CASSLQGATTGELFF. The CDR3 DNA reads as TGTGCCAGCAGCTTACAGGGGGCTACAACCGGGGAGCTGTTTTTT.

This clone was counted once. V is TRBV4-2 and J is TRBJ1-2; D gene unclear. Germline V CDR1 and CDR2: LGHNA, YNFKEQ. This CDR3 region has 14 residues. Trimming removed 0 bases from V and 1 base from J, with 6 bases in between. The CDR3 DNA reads TGTGCCAGCAGCCAAGATGCGGTTAACTATGGCTACACCTTC. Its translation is CASSQDAVNYGYTF.

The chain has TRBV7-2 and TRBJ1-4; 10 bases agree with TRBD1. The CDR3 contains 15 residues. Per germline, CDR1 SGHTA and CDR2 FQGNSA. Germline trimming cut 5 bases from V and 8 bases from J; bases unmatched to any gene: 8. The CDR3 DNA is TGTGCCAGCAGCCCCGGCGGGACAGGGGAGGAAAAACTGTTTTTT. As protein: CASSPGGTGEEKLFF.

This chain's CDR3 is CASSSGGPNEQFF. Here the CDR3 DNA reads TGTGCCAGCAGCTCGGGGGGGCCCAATGAGCAGTTCTTC. The chain carries TRBV27 and TRBJ2-1; 8 positions match TRBD2. CDR1 and CDR2 from the germline V gene are MNHEY and SMNVEV (reference sequence). This CDR3 is built from 13 residues. The V gene end was trimmed by 6 bases and the J gene end by 6 bases; junction bases not matched to a gene: 4.

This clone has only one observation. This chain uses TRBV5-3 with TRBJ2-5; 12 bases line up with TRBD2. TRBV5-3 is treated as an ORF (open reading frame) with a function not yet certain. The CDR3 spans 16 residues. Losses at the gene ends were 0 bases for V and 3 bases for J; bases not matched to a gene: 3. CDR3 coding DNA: TGTGCCAGAAGCTTGGGGACTAGCGGGGAGGAAGAGACCCAGTACTTC. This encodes CARSLGTSGEEETQYF.

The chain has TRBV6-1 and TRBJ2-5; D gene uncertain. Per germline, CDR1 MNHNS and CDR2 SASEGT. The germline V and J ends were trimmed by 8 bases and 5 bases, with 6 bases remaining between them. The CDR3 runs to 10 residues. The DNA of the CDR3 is TGTGCCAGCGGGTGGGAGACCCAGTACTTC. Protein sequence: CASGWETQYF.

The DNA of the CDR3 is TGTGCCAGCAGTTTATCGGGCCTAATGACAGGGGGGGATTATGGCTACACCTTC. As protein: CASSLSGLMTGGDYGYTF. The chain uses TRBV27 and TRBJ1-2; TRBD1 matches 9 bases. The CDR3 runs to 18 residues. After removal of 0 bases from V and 5 bases from J, the junction contained 13 bases not matched to a gene. Germline CDR1 and CDR2: MNHEY and SMNVEV (reference sequence).

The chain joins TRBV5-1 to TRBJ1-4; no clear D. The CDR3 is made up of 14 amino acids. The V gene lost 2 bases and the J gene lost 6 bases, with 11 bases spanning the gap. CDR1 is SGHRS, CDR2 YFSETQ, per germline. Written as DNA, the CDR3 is TGCGCCAGCAGCTTATACGCCCTGGATGAAAAACTGTTTTTT. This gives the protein CASSLYALDEKLFF.

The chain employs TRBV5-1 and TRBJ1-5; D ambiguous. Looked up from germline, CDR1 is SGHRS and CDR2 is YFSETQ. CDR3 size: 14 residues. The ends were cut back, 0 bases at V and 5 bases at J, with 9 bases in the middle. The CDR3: CASSLGEGHQPQHF. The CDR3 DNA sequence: TGCGCCAGCAGCTTGGGAGAGGGCCATCAGCCCCAGCATTTT. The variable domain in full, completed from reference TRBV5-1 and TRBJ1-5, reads KAGVTQTPRYLIKTRGQQVTLSCSPISGHRSVSWYQQTPGQGLQFLFEYFSETQRNKGNFPGRFSGRQFSNSRSEMNVSTLELGDSALYLCASSLGEGHQPQHFGDGTRLSIL.

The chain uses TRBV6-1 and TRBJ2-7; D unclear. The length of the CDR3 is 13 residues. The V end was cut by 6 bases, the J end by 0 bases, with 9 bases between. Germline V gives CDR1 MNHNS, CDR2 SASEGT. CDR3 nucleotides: TGTGCCAGCAGGGACGGAAGCTCCTACGAGCAGTACTTC. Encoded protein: CASRDGSSYEQYF.

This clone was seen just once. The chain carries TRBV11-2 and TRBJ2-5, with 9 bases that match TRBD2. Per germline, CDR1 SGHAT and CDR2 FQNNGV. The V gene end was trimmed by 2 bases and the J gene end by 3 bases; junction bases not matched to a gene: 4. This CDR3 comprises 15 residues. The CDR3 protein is CASSLYGGREETQYF. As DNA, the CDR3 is TGTGCCAGCAGCTTATATGGCGGGAGGGAAGAGACCCAGTACTTC. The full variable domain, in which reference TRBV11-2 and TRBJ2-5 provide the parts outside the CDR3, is EAGVAQSPRYKIIEKRQSVAFWCNPISGHATLYWYQQILGQGPKLLIQFQNNGVVDDSQLPKDRFSAERLKGVDSTLKIQPAKLEDSAVYLCASSLYGGREETQYFGPGTRLLVL.

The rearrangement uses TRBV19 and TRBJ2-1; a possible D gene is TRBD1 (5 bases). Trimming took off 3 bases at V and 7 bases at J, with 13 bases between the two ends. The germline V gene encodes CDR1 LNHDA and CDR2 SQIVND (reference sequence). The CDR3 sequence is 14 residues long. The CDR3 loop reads CASSIPGRRNEQFF. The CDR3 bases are TGTGCCAGTAGTATCCCAGGGCGTAGGAATGAGCAGTTCTTC.

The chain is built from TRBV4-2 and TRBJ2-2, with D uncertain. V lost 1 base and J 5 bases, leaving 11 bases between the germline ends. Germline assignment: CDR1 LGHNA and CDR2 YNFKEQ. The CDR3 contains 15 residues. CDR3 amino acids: CASSQGQADTGELFF. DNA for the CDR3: TGTGCCAGCAGCCAAGGGCAGGCAGATACCGGGGAGCTGTTTTTT.

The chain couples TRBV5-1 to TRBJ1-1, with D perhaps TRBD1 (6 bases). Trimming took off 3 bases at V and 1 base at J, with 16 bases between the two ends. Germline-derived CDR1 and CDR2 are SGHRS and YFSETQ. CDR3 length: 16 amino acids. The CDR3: CASSSSRTDPNTEAFF. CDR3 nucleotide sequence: TGCGCCAGCAGCTCGTCGAGGACAGATCCGAACACTGAAGCTTTCTTT. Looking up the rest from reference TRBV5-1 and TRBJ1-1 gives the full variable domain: KAGVTQTPRYLIKTRGQQVTLSCSPISGHRSVSWYQQTPGQGLQFLFEYFSETQRNKGNFPGRFSGRQFSNSRSEMNVSTLELGDSALYLCASSSSRTDPNTEAFFGQGTRLTVV.

DNA for the CDR3: TGTGCCAGCAGCTATGGACAGGTTGGATTGACCTACAATGAGCAGTTCTTC. This translates into CASSYGQVGLTYNEQFF. The chain employs TRBV28 and TRBJ2-1; 7 nucleotides match TRBD1. The junction had 13 bases not matched to a gene; V was cut back by 6 bases and J by 2 bases. This CDR3 is built from 17 residues. CDR1 is MDHEN, CDR2 SYDVKM, per germline. Complete variable domain (other parts from reference TRBV28 and TRBJ2-1): DVKVTQSSRYLVKRTGEKVFLECVQDMDHENMFWYRQDPGLGLRLIYFSYDVKMKEKGDIPEGYSVSREKKERFSLILESASTNQTSMYLCASSYGQVGLTYNEQFFGPGTRLTVL.

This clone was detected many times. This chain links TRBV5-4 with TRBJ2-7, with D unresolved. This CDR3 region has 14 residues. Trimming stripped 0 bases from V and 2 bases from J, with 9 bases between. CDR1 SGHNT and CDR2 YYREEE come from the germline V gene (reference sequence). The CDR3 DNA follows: TGTGCCAGCAGCTTGGGAGCACTTACCTACGAGCAGTACTTC. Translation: CASSLGALTYEQYF.